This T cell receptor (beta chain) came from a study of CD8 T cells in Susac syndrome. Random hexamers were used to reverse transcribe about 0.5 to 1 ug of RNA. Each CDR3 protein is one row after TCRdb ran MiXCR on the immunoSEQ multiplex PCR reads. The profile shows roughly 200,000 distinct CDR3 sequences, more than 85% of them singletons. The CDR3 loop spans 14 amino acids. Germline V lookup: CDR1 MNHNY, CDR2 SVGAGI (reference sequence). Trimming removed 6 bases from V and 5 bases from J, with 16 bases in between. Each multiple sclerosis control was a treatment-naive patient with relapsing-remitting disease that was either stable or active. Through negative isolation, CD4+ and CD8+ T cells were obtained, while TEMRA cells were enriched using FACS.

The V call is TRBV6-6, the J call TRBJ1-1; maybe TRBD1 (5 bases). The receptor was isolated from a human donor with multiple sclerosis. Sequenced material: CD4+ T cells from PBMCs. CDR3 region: CASSPSSRGTEAFF. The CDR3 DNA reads TGTGCCAGCAGCCCTAGCTCCCGGGGGACTGAAGCTTTCTTT.